This is a list of T cell receptor beta chains from one sample in a study of T cell repertoires in cytomegalovirus infection. TCRdb reanalysed the reads using MiXCR and keeps one entry per CDR3 protein. This table holds fewer than 650,000 distinct CDR3 sequences, 40% found once. These receptors have no known antigen. The material was cultured PBMCs, obtained from culture after CMV antigen stimulation. All receptors come from a human donor in good health (CMV status not recorded). Some clones in this sample may be carry-over from other donors' samples. The CDR3 runs from the conserved cysteine through the conserved F or W. The order of the fields is V gene, J gene, CDR3 protein.

v_gene: TRBV11-2
j_gene: TRBJ2-5
CDR3aa: CASSLMGHQETQYF

v_gene: TRBV4-1
j_gene: TRBJ1-6
CDR3aa: CASTLTGMGSPLHF

v_gene: TRBV2
j_gene: TRBJ1-1
CDR3aa: CASSIIKWEAFF

v_gene: TRBV7-2
j_gene: TRBJ2-3
CDR3aa: CASRKVGVTDTQYF

v_gene: TRBV11-2
j_gene: TRBJ1-1
CDR3aa: CASSPAGFVNTEAFF

v_gene: TRBV10-3
j_gene: TRBJ2-7
CDR3aa: CAINGNGYEQYF

v_gene: TRBV12-3/TRBV12-4
j_gene: TRBJ1-5
CDR3aa: CASRPGQTQPQHF

v_gene: TRBV7-9
j_gene: TRBJ1-2
CDR3aa: CASSPGDRRGGYTF

v_gene: TRBV29-1
j_gene: TRBJ2-3
CDR3aa: CSVGTAAGTQYF

v_gene: TRBV27
j_gene: TRBJ2-1
CDR3aa: CASSLVGSYNEQFF

v_gene: TRBV20-1
j_gene: TRBJ1-4
CDR3aa: CSAKIENEKLFF

v_gene: TRBV20-1
j_gene: TRBJ2-4
CDR3aa: CSARGGPGNIQYF

v_gene: TRBV7-2
j_gene: TRBJ2-3
CDR3aa: CASSPTQSTDTQYF

v_gene: TRBV7-2
j_gene: TRBJ1-3
CDR3aa: CASSLVGRGTAPGNTIYF

v_gene: TRBV7-2
j_gene: TRBJ1-3
CDR3aa: CASSSGASSGNTIYF

v_gene: TRBV28
j_gene: TRBJ2-6
CDR3aa: CASSTQRTSGANVLTF

v_gene: TRBV12-3/TRBV12-4
j_gene: TRBJ2-1
CDR3aa: CASRILTSGGLNEQFF

v_gene: TRBV7-2
j_gene: TRBJ2-3
CDR3aa: CASSVRSFSDTQYF

v_gene: TRBV12-3/TRBV12-4
j_gene: TRBJ2-7
CDR3aa: CASHGTGSVEQYF

v_gene: TRBV7-8
j_gene: TRBJ2-5
CDR3aa: CASSQQVLGSRGTQYF

v_gene: TRBV27
j_gene: TRBJ2-1
CDR3aa: CASSSDRGAVQFF

v_gene: TRBV6-1
j_gene: TRBJ2-5
CDR3aa: CATSDTLQETQYF

v_gene: TRBV24-1
j_gene: TRBJ1-5
CDR3aa: CATSDLLTGVGQPQHF

v_gene: TRBV19
j_gene: TRBJ2-5
CDR3aa: CASNRGPRQETQYF

v_gene: TRBV6-2/TRBV6-3
j_gene: TRBJ2-3
CDR3aa: CASRAGTGTDTQYF

v_gene: TRBV10-3
j_gene: TRBJ2-1
CDR3aa: CAIRTYDSNEQFF

v_gene: TRBV19
j_gene: TRBJ2-1
CDR3aa: CASSILPGFNEQFF